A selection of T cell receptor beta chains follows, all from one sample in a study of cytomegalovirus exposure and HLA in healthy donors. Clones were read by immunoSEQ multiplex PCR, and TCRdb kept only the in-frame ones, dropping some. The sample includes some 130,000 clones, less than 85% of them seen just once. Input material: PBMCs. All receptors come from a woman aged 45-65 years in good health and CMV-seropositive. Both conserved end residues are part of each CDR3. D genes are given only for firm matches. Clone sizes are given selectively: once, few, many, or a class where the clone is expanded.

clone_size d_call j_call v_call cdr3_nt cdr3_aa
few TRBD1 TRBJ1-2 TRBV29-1 TGCAGCGTTCCTAGACAGGGCTATGGCTACACCTTC CSVPRQGYGYTF
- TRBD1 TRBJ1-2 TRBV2 TGTGCCAGCAGAGAAAGGACAGGGGTCAACTATGGCTACACCTTC CASRERTGVNYGYTF
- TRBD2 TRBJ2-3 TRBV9 TGTGCCAGCAGCATAGATCTAGCGGGGGTACGGGGGGACACAGATACGCAGTATTTT CASSIDLAGVRGDTDTQYF
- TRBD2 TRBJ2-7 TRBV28 TGTGCCAGCAGTTTATGGGGCGGGGGGGCCCCGGGCGAGCAGTACTTC CASSLWGGGAPGEQYF
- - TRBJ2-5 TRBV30 TGTGCCTGGGACAGCCGATATCAAGAGACCCAGTACTTC CAWDSRYQETQYF
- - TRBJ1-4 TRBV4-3 TGCGCCAGCAGCCGCCAAGATGACTCCCCTAGTGAAAAACTGTTTTTT CASSRQDDSPSEKLFF
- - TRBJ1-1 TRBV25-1 TGTGCCAGCAGCCTGGCGGGCGGAAACACTGAAGCTTTCTTT CASSLAGGNTEAFF
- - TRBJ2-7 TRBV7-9 TGTGCCAGCAGCCCTAGGCGAGATACGTACGAGCAGTACTTC CASSPRRDTYEQYF
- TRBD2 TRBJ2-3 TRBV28 TGTGCCAGCAGTTTTTTGGGGACTAGCGGGGGGCCAAGAGATACGCAGTATTTT CASSFLGTSGGPRDTQYF
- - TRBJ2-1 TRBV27 TGTGCCAGCAGTTTACGACTAGAATACAATGAGCAGTTCTTC CASSLRLEYNEQFF
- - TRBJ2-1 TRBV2 TGTGCCAGCAGTGAACTAGCCGCCTACAATGAGCAGTTCTTC CASSELAAYNEQFF
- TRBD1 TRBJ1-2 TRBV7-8 TGTGCCAGCAGCTTAGTTACAGGGGGCCGAGATGGCTACACCTTC CASSLVTGGRDGYTF
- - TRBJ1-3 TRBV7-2 TGTGCCAGCAGCTTTTTTAGGGGCCCTGGAAACACCATATATTTT CASSFFRGPGNTIYF
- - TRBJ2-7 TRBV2 TGTGCCAGCAGTGTGGAAGGGGCAAACGAGCAGTACTTC CASSVEGANEQYF
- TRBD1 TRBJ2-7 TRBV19 TGTGCCAGTAGTAGCGGGACAGGGGGGACCCACGAGCAGTACTTC CASSSGTGGTHEQYF
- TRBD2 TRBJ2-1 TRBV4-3 TGCGCCAGCAGCCAATGGGCGGGACTAAATTCCTACAATGAGCAGTTCTTC CASSQWAGLNSYNEQFF
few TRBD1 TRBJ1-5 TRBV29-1 TGCAGCGTTGAGCCGGGACAGGACCTTAGCAATCAGCCCCAGCATTTT CSVEPGQDLSNQPQHF
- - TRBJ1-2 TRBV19 TGTGCCAGTAGTATGGCCCGTGAGGGATATGGCTACACCTTC CASSMAREGYGYTF
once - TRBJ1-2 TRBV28 TGTGCCAGCAGTTTACGGCAGGGCAACTATGGCTACACCTTC CASSLRQGNYGYTF
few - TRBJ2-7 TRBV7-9 TGTGCCAGCAGCCAAGGGAACGGGGTGAAGCAGTACTTC CASSQGNGVKQYF